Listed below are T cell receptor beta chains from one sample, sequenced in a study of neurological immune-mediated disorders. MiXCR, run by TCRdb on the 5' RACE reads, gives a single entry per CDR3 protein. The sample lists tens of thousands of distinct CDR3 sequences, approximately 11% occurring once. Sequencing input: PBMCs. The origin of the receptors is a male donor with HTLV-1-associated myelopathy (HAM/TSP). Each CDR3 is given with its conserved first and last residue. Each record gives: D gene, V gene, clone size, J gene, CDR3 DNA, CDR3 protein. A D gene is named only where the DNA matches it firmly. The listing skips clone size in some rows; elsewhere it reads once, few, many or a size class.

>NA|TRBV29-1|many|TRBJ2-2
TGCAGCGTTGCCGGGATCCGCAACACCGGGGAGCTGTTTTTT
CSVAGIRNTGELFF
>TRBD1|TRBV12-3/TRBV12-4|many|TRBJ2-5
TGTGCCAGCAGAGCACTGACAGGGCCAGAGACCCAGTACTTC
CASRALTGPETQYF
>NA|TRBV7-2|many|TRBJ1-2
TGTGCCAGCAGCTCCCGGGTCTCAAAGAACTATGGCTACACCTTC
CASSSRVSKNYGYTF
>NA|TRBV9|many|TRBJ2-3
TGTGCCAGCAGCGTAAAGGAGGATACGCAGTATTTT
CASSVKEDTQYF
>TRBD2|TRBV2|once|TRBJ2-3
TGTGCCAGCAGTCGGCTAGCGGGGAGCACAGATACGCAGTATTTT
CASSRLAGSTDTQYF
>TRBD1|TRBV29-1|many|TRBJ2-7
TGCAGCGTTGAAAGTGACAGGGGGCGATCCCCCTACGAGCAGTACTTC
CSVESDRGRSPYEQYF
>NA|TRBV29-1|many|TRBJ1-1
TGCAGCGTTGTTGGCGGTTCGAACACTGAAGCTTTCTTT
CSVVGGSNTEAFF
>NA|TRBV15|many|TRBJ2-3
TGTGCCACCAGCAGAGCCACTGCTAGGAAAGATACGCAGTATTTT
CATSRATARKDTQYF
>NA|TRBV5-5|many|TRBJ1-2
TGTGCCAGCAGCTTGGTTGACAGCTATGGCTACACCTTC
CASSLVDSYGYTF
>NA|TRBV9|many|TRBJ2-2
TGTGCCAGCAGCGTAGGGCAGAGAACCACCGGGGAGCTGTTTTTT
CASSVGQRTTGELFF
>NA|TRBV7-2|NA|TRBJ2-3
TGTGCCGGCAGCTTAGTAGGGGGTCAAACAGATACGCAGTATTTT
CAGSLVGGQTDTQYF
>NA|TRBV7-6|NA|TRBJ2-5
TGTGCCAGCAGCTTCAATTTTCAAGAGACCCAGTACTTC
CASSFNFQETQYF
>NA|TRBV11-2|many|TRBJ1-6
TGTGCCAGCAGCTTAGTGGAGAATTCACCCCTCCACTTT
CASSLVENSPLHF
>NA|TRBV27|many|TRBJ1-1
TGTGCCAGCAACAAGGCGGGGATGAACACTGAAGCTTTCTTT
CASNKAGMNTEAFF
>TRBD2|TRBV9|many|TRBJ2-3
TGTGCCAGCAGCGTACCCCCGGGCGGGGGAGGCACAGATACGCAGTATTTT
CASSVPPGGGGTDTQYF
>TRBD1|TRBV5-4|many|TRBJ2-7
TGTGCCAGCAGCTCGGACAGGGGGCCTCGGTACGAGCAGTACTTC
CASSSDRGPRYEQYF
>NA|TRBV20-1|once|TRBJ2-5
TGCAGTGCTAGGGGGGAGTGGGGGCTTCAAGAGACCCAGTACTTC
CSARGEWGLQETQYF
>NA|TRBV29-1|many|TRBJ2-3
TGCAGCGTTGAGAGCGCTCCCACTAGCACAGATACGCAGTATTTT
CSVESAPTSTDTQYF
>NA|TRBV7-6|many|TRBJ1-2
TGTGCCAGCAGCTTAGCGAGGGGGTTGGACGGCTACACCTTC
CASSLARGLDGYTF
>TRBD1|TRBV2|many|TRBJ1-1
TGTGCCAGCAGTCCCGGCGACAGGGGCACTGAAGCTTTCTTT
CASSPGDRGTEAFF
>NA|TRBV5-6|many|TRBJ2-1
TGTGCCAGCAGCCCCCCGAGGGAAAAGTACAATGAGCAGTTCTTC
CASSPPREKYNEQFF
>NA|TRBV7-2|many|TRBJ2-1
TGTGCCAGCAGCTTGAGCCAGATCCAGTTCTTC
CASSLSQIQFF
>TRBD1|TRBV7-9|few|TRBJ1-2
TGTGCCAGCAGCGACCGGACAGGGGGCTTCGGCGTAAATGGCTACACCTTC
CASSDRTGGFGVNGYTF
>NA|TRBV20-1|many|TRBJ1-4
TGCAGTGCTAGCAAGCTCGCTGGGACGGAACTGTTTTTT
CSASKLAGTELFF
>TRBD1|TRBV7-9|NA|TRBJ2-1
TGTGCCAGCAGCCCCCGGACAGGGTACAATGAGCAGTTCTTC
CASSPRTGYNEQFF
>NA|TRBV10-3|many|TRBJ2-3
TGTGCCATCAGTGAGTCCCCCTCAGATACGCAGTATTTT
CAISESPSDTQYF